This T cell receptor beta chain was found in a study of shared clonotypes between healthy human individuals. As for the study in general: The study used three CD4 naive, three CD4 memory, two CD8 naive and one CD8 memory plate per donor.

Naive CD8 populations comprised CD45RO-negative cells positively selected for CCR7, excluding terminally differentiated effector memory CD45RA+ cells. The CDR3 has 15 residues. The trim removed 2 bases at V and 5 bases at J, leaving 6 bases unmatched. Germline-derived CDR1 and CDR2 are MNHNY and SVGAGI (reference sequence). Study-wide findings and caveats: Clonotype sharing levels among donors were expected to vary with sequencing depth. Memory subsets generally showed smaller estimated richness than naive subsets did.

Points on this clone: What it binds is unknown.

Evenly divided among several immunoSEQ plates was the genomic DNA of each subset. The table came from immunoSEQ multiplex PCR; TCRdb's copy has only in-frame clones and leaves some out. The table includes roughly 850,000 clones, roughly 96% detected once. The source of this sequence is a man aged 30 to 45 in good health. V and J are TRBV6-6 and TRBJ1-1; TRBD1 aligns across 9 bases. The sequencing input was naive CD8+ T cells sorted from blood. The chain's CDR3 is CASSYQDRGGTEAFF. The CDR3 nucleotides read TGTGCCAGCAGTTACCAGGACAGGGGAGGAACTGAAGCTTTCTTT.